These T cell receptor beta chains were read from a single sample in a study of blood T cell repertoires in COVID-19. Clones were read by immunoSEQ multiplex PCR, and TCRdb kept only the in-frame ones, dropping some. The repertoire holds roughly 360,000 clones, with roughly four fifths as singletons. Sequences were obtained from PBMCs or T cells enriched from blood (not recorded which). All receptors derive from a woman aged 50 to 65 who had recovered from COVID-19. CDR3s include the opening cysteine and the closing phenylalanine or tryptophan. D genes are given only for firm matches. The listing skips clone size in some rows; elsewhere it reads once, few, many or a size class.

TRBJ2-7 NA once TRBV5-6 CASSPDRAYFSYEQYF TGTGCCAGCAGCCCGGACAGAGCCTATTTCTCCTACGAGCAGTACTTC
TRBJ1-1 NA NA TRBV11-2 CASSRVTGKNTEAFF TGTGCCAGCAGCCGAGTTACAGGGAAGAACACTGAAGCTTTCTTT
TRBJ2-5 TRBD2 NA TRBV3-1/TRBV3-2 CASSGTIMYQETQYF TGTGCCAGCAGCGGGACTATAATGTACCAAGAGACCCAGTACTTC
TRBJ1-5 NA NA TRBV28 CASGRQPQHF TGTGCCAGCGGGAGGCAGCCCCAGCATTTT
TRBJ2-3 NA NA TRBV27 CASSLSIAIDTQYF TGTGCCAGCAGTTTATCGATCGCTATAGATACGCAGTATTTT
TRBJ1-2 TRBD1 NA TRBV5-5 CASSDRQGYGYTF TGTGCCAGCAGCGATCGACAGGGATATGGCTACACCTTC
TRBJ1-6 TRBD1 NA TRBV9 CASSVGPDRVAPLHF TGTGCCAGCAGCGTAGGACCCGACAGGGTCGCACCCCTCCACTTT
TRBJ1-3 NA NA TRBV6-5 CASSPGGGGNTIYF TGTGCCAGCAGCCCCGGCGGGGGTGGAAACACCATATATTTT
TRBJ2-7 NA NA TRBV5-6 CASSSRDYEQYF TGTGCCAGCAGCTCGAGGGACTACGAGCAGTACTTC
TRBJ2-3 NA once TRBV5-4 CASSPRGDTQYF TGTGCCAGCAGCCCAAGGGGAGATACGCAGTATTTT
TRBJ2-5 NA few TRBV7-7 CASSPSGGSQETQYF TGTGCCAGCAGCCCTAGTGGGGGCAGCCAGGAGACCCAGTACTTC
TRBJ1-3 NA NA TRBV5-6 CASSPAGAAGNTIYF TGTGCCAGCAGCCCGGCAGGGGCCGCTGGAAACACCATATATTTT
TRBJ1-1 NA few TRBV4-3 CASSQQGWTEAFF TGCGCCAGCAGCCAACAGGGCTGGACTGAAGCTTTCTTT
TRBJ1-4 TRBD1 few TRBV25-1 CASSDPDRVGEKLFF TGTGCCAGCAGTGACCCGGACAGGGTCGGAGAAAAACTGTTTTTT
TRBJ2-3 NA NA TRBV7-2 CASSKDYPGTDTQYF TGTGCCAGCAGCAAGGACTACCCCGGGACAGATACGCAGTATTTT
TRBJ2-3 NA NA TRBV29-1 CSVPLSWRGSTDTQYF TGCAGCGTCCCCCTTTCTTGGCGGGGCTCCACAGATACGCAGTATTTT
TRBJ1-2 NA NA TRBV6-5 CASARVVGQNGYTF TGTGCCAGCGCCCGTGTTGTCGGACAGAATGGCTACACCTTC
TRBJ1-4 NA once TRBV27 CASSLSGGGPPEEKLFF TGTGCCAGCAGTTTATCTGGGGGGGGGCCCCCGGAGGAAAAACTGTTTTTT
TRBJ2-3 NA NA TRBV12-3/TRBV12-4 CASSFGHTDTQYF TGTGCCAGCAGTTTCGGACACACAGATACGCAGTATTTT
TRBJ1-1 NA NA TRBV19 CASSIGAAQNTEAFF TGTGCCAGTAGTATAGGGGCAGCCCAGAACACTGAAGCTTTCTTT
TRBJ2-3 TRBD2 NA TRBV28 CASSWGGVIADTQYF TGTGCCAGCAGCTGGGGGGGAGTTATAGCAGATACGCAGTATTTT
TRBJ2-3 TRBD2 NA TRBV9 CASSVNRGSRTTDTQYF TGTGCCAGCAGCGTCAACCGCGGGAGCAGAACGACAGATACGCAGTATTTT
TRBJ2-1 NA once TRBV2 CASSVDYLEKFF TGTGCCAGCAGTGTGGACTACCTCGAGAAGTTCTTC
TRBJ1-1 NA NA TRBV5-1 CASSSLQENTEAFF TGCGCCAGCAGCTCTCTGCAGGAAAACACTGAAGCTTTCTTT
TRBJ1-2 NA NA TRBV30 CAWSLGGGYGYTF TGTGCCTGGAGTTTGGGGGGAGGGTATGGCTACACCTTC
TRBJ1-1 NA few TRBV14 CASSQKSNTEAFF TGTGCCAGCAGTCAAAAGAGTAACACTGAAGCTTTCTTT
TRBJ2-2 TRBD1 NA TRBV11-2 CASSLGGDRYTGELFF TGTGCCAGCAGCTTAGGTGGGGACAGGTACACCGGGGAGCTGTTTTTT
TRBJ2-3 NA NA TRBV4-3 CASSQGRALASTDTQYF TGCGCCAGCAGCCAAGGAAGGGCCCTAGCTAGCACAGATACGCAGTATTTT
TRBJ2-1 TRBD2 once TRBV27 CASSWGLAGWYEQFF TGTGCCAGCAGCTGGGGACTAGCGGGATGGTATGAGCAGTTCTTC
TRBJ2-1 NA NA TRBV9 CASSVAPGTGPLF NA
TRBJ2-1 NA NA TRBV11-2 CASSSILDNEQFF TGTGCCAGCAGCTCAATACTAGACAATGAGCAGTTCTTC
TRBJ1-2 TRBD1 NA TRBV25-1 CASSEFKGTAALYGYTF TGTGCCAGCAGTGAATTTAAAGGGACAGCTGCCCTTTATGGCTACACCTTC
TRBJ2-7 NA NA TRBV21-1 CASSNLRSGHSYEQYF TGTGCCAGCAGCAATCTAAGGTCCGGACACTCCTACGAGCAGTACTTC